This T cell receptor beta chain was identified in a study of post-analysis software for immune sequencing data. Background on the study: Relapsing-remitting, secondary progressive and progressive-relapsing multiple sclerosis courses were included.

TCR beta cDNA libraries included unique molecular identifiers. T cells numbering roughly 0.95 to 10 million yielded roughly 0.5 million cDNA molecules. TCRdb called the PCR reads again in MiXCR, with one record for every CDR3 protein. The sample lists a few hundred thousand distinct CDR3 sequences, over 35% occurring once. Study observations and caveats: Samples from a shared batch, those prepared together, strongly co-clustered by F measure. Significantly decreased normalized Chao1 diversity was recorded for multiple sclerosis patients relative to controls. About 5 TRBV segments, including TRBV5-6, TRBV5-1 and TRBV20-1, were more frequent in patients than controls.

A note on this clonotype: Its target is not known.

This CDR3 spans 11 amino acids. Trimming took off 7 bases at V and 4 bases at J, with 8 bases between the two ends. Per the germline V gene, CDR1 is SQVTM and CDR2 is ANQGSEA. The clonotype originates from a girl aged 10 to 17 with multiple sclerosis. The sample was blood. The chain carries TRBV29-1 and TRBJ2-1; D remains unclear. The CDR3 loop is CSGTDYNEQFF. In nucleotides, the CDR3 is TGCAGCGGAACTGATTACAATGAGCAGTTCTTC.